A selection of T cell receptor beta chains follows, all from one sample in a study of blood T cells in healthy people across ages. TCRdb reprocessed the 5' RACE reads with MiXCR, giving one entry per CDR3 protein. Here the sample spans over 600,000 distinct CDR3 sequences, more than 55% being singletons. Sequenced sample: blood. The receptors here all came from a man between 35 and 55 years old in good health. CDR3s leave out the opening cysteine and the closing phenylalanine or tryptophan. Fields, in order: V gene, J gene, CDR3 protein.

v_gene: TRBV20-1
j_gene: TRBJ2-5
CDR3aa: SAPTRQETQY

v_gene: TRBV12-3/TRBV12-4
j_gene: TRBJ2-1
CDR3aa: ASSSGTGNEQF

v_gene: TRBV27
j_gene: TRBJ2-7
CDR3aa: ASSGGQAYEQY

v_gene: TRBV19
j_gene: NA
CDR3aa: ATARRDPDTQY

v_gene: TRBV10-3
j_gene: TRBJ1-2
CDR3aa: AISESITGQSYGYT

v_gene: TRBV12-3/TRBV12-4
j_gene: TRBJ2-5
CDR3aa: ASSALKETQY

v_gene: TRBV20-1
j_gene: TRBJ2-3
CDR3aa: SARDRGDTTDTQY

v_gene: TRBV4-3
j_gene: TRBJ1-4
CDR3aa: ASSQALIGATNEKLF

v_gene: TRBV15
j_gene: TRBJ1-1
CDR3aa: ATLDPNTEAF

v_gene: TRBV7-9
j_gene: TRBJ2-5
CDR3aa: ASSPPGIQGETQY

v_gene: TRBV6-2/TRBV6-3
j_gene: TRBJ1-5
CDR3aa: ASRSDPGTDCYSNQPQH

v_gene: TRBV29-1
j_gene: TRBJ2-1
CDR3aa: SVVPLPNNEQF

v_gene: TRBV20-1
j_gene: TRBJ2-5
CDR3aa: SAPPKGLNQETQY

v_gene: TRBV7-9
j_gene: TRBJ1-1
CDR3aa: ASSLLPLNEAF

v_gene: TRBV7-2
j_gene: TRBJ2-3
CDR3aa: ASSQGLARDTQY

v_gene: TRBV6-5
j_gene: TRBJ2-1
CDR3aa: ASSRTSGGTNEQF

v_gene: TRBV9
j_gene: TRBJ2-5
CDR3aa: ASSVGSLGTEQY

v_gene: TRBV30
j_gene: TRBJ2-6
CDR3aa: AWRVGFGANVLT

v_gene: TRBV10-2
j_gene: TRBJ2-5
CDR3aa: ASTTAYGGEETQY

v_gene: TRBV7-2
j_gene: TRBJ1-2
CDR3aa: ASSQRQANYGYT

v_gene: TRBV6-5
j_gene: TRBJ1-2
CDR3aa: ASRNPQANYGYT